These 11 T cell receptor beta chains originate from one sample sequenced in a study of T cell responses to AZD1222 COVID-19 vaccine. Here immunoSEQ multiplex PCR was the method, and the copy in TCRdb shows in-frame clones only, minus some. Of over 130,000 clones listed, more than 85% are singletons. Sequenced material: peripheral blood, taken 28 days after the second AZD1222 dose. The receptor set was obtained from an adult who received the AZD1222 COVID-19 vaccine.

The chain couples TRBV7-2 to TRBJ2-7, with 8 bases fitting TRBD1. Germline values: CDR1 SGHTA, CDR2 FQGNSA. The CDR3 has 12 amino acids. V was clipped by 4 bases and J by 10 bases; unmatched bases: 6. CDR3: CASSWGTGLQYF. CDR3 nucleotides: TGTGCCAGCAGCTGGGGGACAGGTTTACAGTACTTC.

In its sample, this clone was seen once. The chain couples TRBV24-1 to TRBJ2-1; the D call may be TRBD1 or TRBD2 (7 bases each). The CDR3 has 15 residues. V lost 9 bases and J lost 5, with 19 bases in between. The germline CDR1 and CDR2 sequences are KGHDR and SFDVKD. CDR3 DNA: TGTGCCACCGCCAGATGGCAGGGGGGGGACAATGAGCAGTTCTTC. Translating gives CATARWQGGDNEQFF.

As DNA, the CDR3 is TGTGCCAGCAGCTTAGCGCCCTTCAGGGGGGGAGAGACCCAGTACTTC. It is translated as CASSLAPFRGGETQYF. The chain carries TRBV7-2 and TRBJ2-5, with D perhaps given as TRBD1 or TRBD2 (7 bases each). The CDR3 loop spans 16 amino acids. The germline CDR1 and CDR2 sequences are SGHTA and FQGNSA. V lost 0 bases, J lost 4 bases, and 15 bases lay in between.

This clone was detected once. This chain links TRBV5-5 with TRBJ2-2; D is perhaps TRBD2 (5 bases). The V and J ends lost 2 bases and 4 bases respectively, with 15 bases between them. The germline V gene has CDR1 SGHKS and CDR2 YYEKEE (reference sequence). The CDR3 covers 16 residues. CDR3 bases: TGTGCCAGCAGCTTCGAAGCTCCACGGGGCACCGGGGAGCTGTTTTTT. Translation: CASSFEAPRGTGELFF.

The V call is TRBV9, the J call TRBJ1-1; D uncertain. V was shortened by 4 bases and J by 0 bases, with 13 bases between the two germline ends. Germline V gene lookup returns CDR1 SGDLS and CDR2 YYNGEE. The CDR3 is made up of 15 amino acids. CDR3 sequence: CASSPSGSVNTEAFF. For the CDR3, the DNA is TGTGCCAGCAGCCCCTCCGGGTCGGTGAACACTGAAGCTTTCTTT. Drawing the rest from reference TRBV9 and TRBJ1-1, the complete variable domain is DSGVTQTPKHLITATGQRVTLRCSPRSGDLSVYWYQQSLDQGLQFLIQYYNGEERAKGNILERFSAQQFPDLHSELNLSSLELGDSALYFCASSPSGSVNTEAFFGQGTRLTVV.

This chain joins TRBV6-2 or TRBV6-3 and TRBJ1-6; D not certain. The CDR3 has 15 amino acids. The ends were cut back, 6 bases at V and 0 bases at J, with 9 bases in the middle. Germline V lookup: CDR1 MNHEY, CDR2 SVGEGT. In nucleotides, the CDR3 is TGTGCCAGCAGCTTCATGAGCTCCTATAATTCACCCCTCCACTTT. Residues: CASSFMSSYNSPLHF.

This rearrangement joins TRBV7-8 to TRBJ1-4, with a possible D match to TRBD1 (5 bases). Trimming took 3 bases from V and 7 from J, leaving 12 bases between them. CDR1 is SGHVS, CDR2 FQNEAQ, per germline. This CDR3 has 14 residues. The CDR3 nucleotides read TGTGCCAGCAGCTTCTCGAGGGGTAGTGAAAAACTGTTTTTT. Its translation is CASSFSRGSEKLFF.

The chain employs TRBV12-3 or TRBV12-4 and TRBJ1-5; weak D call: TRBD1 (5 bases). The CDR3 consists of 13 residues. Deletions cut 7 bases from V and 9 bases from J, with 16 bases between. The CDR3: CASTREGERPQHF. The DNA of the CDR3 is TGTGCCAGCACCAGGGAGGGCGAGAGGCCCCAGCATTTT.

The chain joins TRBV29-1 to TRBJ2-7, with 9 bases matching TRBD2. V gave up 6 bases and J gave up 6 bases; unmatched junction bases: 3. This CDR3 is built from 11 residues. Germline assignment: CDR1 SQVTM and CDR2 ANQGSEA. The CDR3 bases are TGCAGCGTGGTAGCGGGAGCCGAGCAGTACTTC. Amino acids: CSVVAGAEQYF.

The V gene is TRBV19, the J gene TRBJ1-2, with D perhaps matching TRBD1 (5 bases). CDR1 LNHDA and CDR2 SQIVND come from the germline V gene (reference sequence). CDR3 length: 15 residues. Trimming shortened V by 5 bases and J by 3 bases, and 16 bases separated the two germline ends. CDR3 DNA sequence: TGTGCCAGTAGTCAGGGCCCTTATGGGGACTATGGCTACACCTTC. Translating it yields CASSQGPYGDYGYTF.

The CDR3 coding sequence is TGCGCCTCAGCCTTGGCACCGGGACAGGGGTTGTTTGGCTACACCTTC. The encoded protein is CASALAPGQGLFGYTF. The V and J genes are TRBV4-3 and TRBJ1-2; 10 bases are shared with TRBD1. After removal of 11 bases from V and 7 bases from J, the junction contained 19 bases not matched to a gene. Germline values: CDR1 LGHNA, CDR2 YSLEER. This CDR3 contains 16 residues.